Sequencing of this TCR beta chain was carried out in a study of cytomegalovirus exposure and HLA in healthy donors. CDR3 length: 16 residues. Trimming cost V 2 bases and J 6 bases; bases outside gene matches: 8. CDR1 and CDR2 from the germline V gene are LGHNA and YSLEER. The PCR contained 60 Vbeta and 13 Jbeta primers. Measured with immunoSEQ multiplex PCR; TCRdb has only the in-frame clones, and not every one. The sample holds 40,000 to 50,000 clones. Notes on this clone: Its antigen is still unknown.

Study-level results: V- and J-gene trimming in TCR beta was tied to a missense DCLRE1C variant by an analysis performed later. The authors later found HLA-associated TCR beta chains more clonally expanded than equally common others.

The specimen sequenced was PBMCs. The sequence was obtained from a man aged 30 to 45 in good health and CMV-seronegative. The V gene is TRBV4-3, the J gene TRBJ2-1; 9 bases fit TRBD2. CDR3 nucleotide sequence: TGCGCCAGCAGCCAACTTAGCGGGAGCTTAGGCAATGAGCAGTTCTTC. Its translation: CASSQLSGSLGNEQFF.